The T cell receptor beta chain under discussion was sequenced for a study of siplizumab effects on memory and regulatory T cells (dated by TCRdb to about 2019). Study-wide context: The study looked at the effect of siplizumab, an anti-CD2 antibody, on alloreactive T-cell subsets in allogeneic mixed lymphocyte reactions made from human PBMCs.

TCRbeta CDR3 sequencing was performed on sorted unstimulated T cells and on proliferating T cells recovered from mixed lymphocyte reactions. Fresh whole blood from nine to eleven HLA-typed healthy donors was used to isolate PBMCs. Overall results and qualifications from the work: Of the alloreactive CD4+ clones that could be mapped, the Treg-derived share averaged approximately 69% with siplizumab compared with 25% to 30% in control reactions. Greater diversity appeared to be present in unstimulated naive T cells than in memory T cells, and a substantial contribution to the alloresponse seemed to be made by naive cells. No functional confirmation was obtained for the suppressive function of proliferating Tregs from siplizumab cultures. Because sequences at frequencies below about 10^-5 were poorly captured, only a minor fraction of alloreactive clones could be mapped back to unstimulated subsets. Siplizumab significantly lowered the cumulative frequency of alloreactive sequences that could be traced to unstimulated CD4+ memory T cells. A naive or memory phenotype could not be assigned to roughly 75-97% of proliferating CD4+ or CD8+ clones.

A remark on this clone: The antigen it binds to is not known. Base-call qualities are not available, and no considerably larger clone is one nucleotide away.

The library was made by the immunoSEQ multiplex PCR assay. Around 9.9 x 10^4 TCR templates per sample were assayed by the deep sequencing platform. Genomic DNA extracted from sorted T cells was used for TCRbeta CDR3 sequencing. As for the authors' bioinformatics: The R programming language was used for the clonal analysis of the TCRbeta CDR3 data. Alloreactive CD4+ and CD8+ clones were identified by comparing unstimulated samples to CFSE-low samples taken after the reaction. Regulatory or non-regulatory origin was assigned to alloreactive CD4+ clones by matching of sequences to sorted unstimulated Treg and non-Treg repertoires. TCRdb's version of the immuneACCESS table is confined to in-frame rearrangements and falls short of the full clone set. An unresolved V gene accounts for under half of the shortfall where checked; the remainder is of unknown origin. V and J calls and clone size are given by that table; D and trimming were obtained from the DNA. This sample lists some 73,000 clones; 85% to 95% were detected once. Together, the top ten hold about 5% of the sample.

This sequence was found in a human donor in good health. The specimen sequenced was CD8+ T cells sorted from blood.

In nucleotide form, the sequence is TGTGCCAGCAGCACCCCCCGGGACAGAGGCACAGATACGCAGTATTTT. It codes for CASSTPRDRGTDTQYF. In this chain, TRBV2 is recombined with TRBJ2-3, with 7 middle bases fitting TRBD1. The germline V gene encodes CDR1 SNHLY and CDR2 FYNNEI. The CDR3, from cysteine to phenylalanine, totals 16 residues. Just CDR3 DNA is preserved here, 48 bases in frame from base 1. From V the trimming removes 6 bases and from J it removes 1 base, while the gene matches leave 10 bases of the junction unaccounted for.